The clone carrying this T cell receptor (beta chain) appeared once. Source study methods: Amplification from reference gene primers served as the basis for estimated nucleated cell counts. Sequencing used immunoSEQ multiplex PCR; TCRdb keeps in-frame clones, though not all of them. Clonal size and the V and J genes are those of that table, whereas D and trimming came from the DNA. The table includes about 73,000 clones, roughly 80% detected once. Germline-derived CDR1 and CDR2 are LGHDT and YNNKEL (reference sequence). V gave up 1 base and J gave up 5 bases, with 11 bases separating them. The CDR3 has 14 amino acids. This sample stems from a study of blood T cell repertoires in COVID-19. Study overall: Whether acute or convalescent, the COVID-19 samples came from the United States, Italy and Spain. In each case, the material was cDNA or gDNA derived from T cells, B-cell-depleted T cells, or PBMCs.

This TCR came from an older woman with acute or convalescent COVID-19. The specimen was peripheral blood. This chain connects TRBV3-1 (or the pseudogene TRBV3-2) to TRBJ1-1; D is undetermined. The CDR3 DNA reads as TGTGCCAGCAGCCAAGTCCCAGGAAGGACTGAAGCTTTCTTT. It is translated as CASSQVPGRTEAFF.